This TCR beta chain is from a study of cytomegalovirus exposure and HLA in healthy donors (dated by TCRdb to the late 2010s). Describing the broader study: In an earlier analysis of 550 to 750 of the donors, 250 to 350 Gb of sequence data and 90 million to 120 million unique TCR beta sequences from approximately 180 million T cells were reported. An early release that covered some 640 HLA-typed donors contained approximately 300 gigabases of sequencing data and about 93 million unique TCR sequences. Among the approximately 400 genotyped donors, approximately 82% belonged to the genetic ancestry cluster associated with self-reported Caucasian donors. The study was designed to test whether signatures of past pathogen exposure could be identified by cataloging public T cell receptors. Using immunosequencing, the study profiled T cell repertoires from some 670 subjects and related those repertoires to cytomegalovirus serostatus. Along with the roughly 610-subject first cohort, a separate validation cohort of 120 different subjects was used. To predict cytomegalovirus infection status, the study combined high-throughput TCR immunosequencing, statistical association of individual TCRs with disease status, and machine learning. A later analysis re-analyzed previously published TCR beta repertoires from approximately 670 donors and added high-resolution HLA genotyping to study TCR occurrence patterns. In the later analysis, no new phenotypic data were used to find candidate immune exposures; instead, reliance was placed on TCR beta sequences and their occurrence across donors. In an earlier analysis of about 590 of the donors, high-throughput TCR beta sequencing was used to judge whether each TCR beta V gene segment behaved as functional or pseudogenic. Donor age, sex, ethnicity and CMV serostatus were collected together with the repertoire data. A later genetic analysis used genome-wide SNP genotypes for about 65% of the roughly 700 donors, treating that subset as a discovery cohort. All discovery cohort repertoires had been generated on a single sequencing platform. HLA typing included class I and class II loci at four-digit resolution. The number of donors typed differed by locus, with roughly 629-640 for A, B, C, DRB1 and DQB1, more than 500 for DQA1, 606 for DPA1, and around 430 for DPB1. Five DR-DQ haplotypes were treated as single units for association and clustering because of strong linkage in the cohort. Among about 360 genotyped donors of the cohort, an average of around 240,000 unique TCR beta nucleotide sequences were sequenced per donor, roughly 20% of them non-productive.

Library generation was performed with the immunoSEQ multiplex PCR assay. A mixture of 60 forward primers for TCR Vbeta segments and 13 reverse primers for TCR Jbeta segments was used in the multiplex PCR. A multiplex PCR assay on genomic DNA amplified the CDR3 region of rearranged TCR beta genes. Amplified TCR beta libraries were sequenced as 87-base-pair reads on the Illumina HiSeq System. The original pipeline was this. A later analysis tallied some 79 million unique TCR beta chains across the 600 to 700 repertoires, and approximately 11 million of those chains were shared by two or more donors. Raw reads were error-corrected and collapsed into unique sequences with a nearest-neighbor algorithm that merged closely related sequences to remove PCR and sequencing errors. CDR3 sequences were aligned to IMGT reference sequences to assign V, D and J gene segments. For a sequence to be retained, a match of at least six nucleotides was required to both a V gene segment and a J gene segment. Rearrangements were classified as productive when the CDR3 lacked stop codons and remained in frame with V and J, and all other rearrangements were classified as non-productive. Following IMGT convention, CDR3 was defined as the stretch from the second conserved V-encoded cysteine up to the conserved J-encoded phenylalanine. The earlier analysis of some 580 of the donors excluded any sequence lacking an unambiguous match to a single V gene segment. In an earlier analysis of more than 500 of the donors, a V segment was called functional when productive rearrangements were above 56.7%, and segregating when the standard deviation between donors exceeded 5%. A statistical classification framework was developed to diagnose cytomegalovirus status using the catalog of TCR beta chain sequences. In a later analysis, V and J genes were assigned by comparing TCR nucleotide sequences against IMGT/GENE-DB human TR gene sequences. The TCRdist pipeline was used in a later analysis to assign CDR3 sequences and most-parsimonious VDJ recombination scenarios. A later analysis defined each TCR beta chain by its CDR3 amino acid sequence plus V-gene family, and excluded reads lacking a unique V-gene family. In a later analysis, 550 to 650 highly shared, low-generation-probability nucleotide sequences were removed to address suspected cross-contamination and a sequencing artifact. For each public chain, a later analysis derived a clonal expansion index from normalized ranks of inferred template counts within each repertoire. In a later analysis, generation probabilities were computed using a VDJ recombination model fitted to out-of-frame rearrangements, and the results were checked against IGoR. Hypergeometric tests were used in a later analysis to score TCR-TCR, TCR-HLA and TCR-CMV co-occurrence, with a repertoire-size bias correction applied to the TCR pairs. To estimate false discovery rates, a later analysis permuted the HLA or CMV assignments 20 times. A later analysis grouped co-occurring TCRs with DBSCAN, adding TCRdist sequence similarity when clustering within HLA-allele-positive subsets. Repertoires with fewer than 30,000 or more than 120,000 public chains were left out of co-occurrence clustering, as were about 5 repertoires with anomalous nucleotide sharing. TCRdb obtained this table from immuneACCESS and retained in-frame rearrangements with V and J assigned. These tables miss some clones; where compared with another copy, unresolved V genes account for less than half of the shortfall, and the remainder is unexplained. The D gene and trimming were derived from the DNA, and the V and J assignments and clone size from that table. The sample table contains about 110,000 clones; only one count was recorded for 76% of them. The ten largest make up 2% to 3% of the sample.

Overall study outcomes, separate from this receptor: In a later analysis, most CMV-associated TCR beta chains were found to appear HLA-restricted, with HLA associations seemingly driven largely by CMV exposure. In an earlier analysis of a few hundred of the donors, most TCR beta V segments were observed in productive rearrangements about 87% or about 30% of the time, broadly matching IMGT annotations. Roughly uniform sequencing depth across donors was assumed in presence/absence analyses, although this assumption may not hold. A later analysis associated about 18,000 TCR beta sequences with specific HLA alleles at a false discovery rate of 0.05. Linkage disequilibrium might explain the correlated functional status among segregating V segments, but an unknown experimental factor could not be excluded. In both the original and validation cohorts, the classifier was reported to diagnose cytomegalovirus status with high specificity and sensitivity. In vitro tests confirmed that a few of the cytomegalovirus-associated TCR beta chains recognize cytomegalovirus antigens. A later analysis reported that several top co-occurrence clusters appeared linked to parvovirus B19, influenza, CMV and Epstein-Barr virus. In the study, some 160 TCR beta chains were listed as associated with cytomegalovirus. Because counts were too low, fewer than 20 rarely observed V segments, including chromosome 9 orphons, were excluded from the earlier analysis of several hundred of the donors. A further reported finding was that TCR beta sequences accurately predicted the HLA-A and HLA-B alleles for most subjects in the first cohort. A later genetic analysis associated a missense DCLRE1C variant with V-gene and J-gene trimming of TCR beta chains, and an independent cohort replicated the association. The sequencing pipeline was judged likely to have produced a cluster of highly shared sequence variants as a technical artifact. Compared with equally common non-associated chains, HLA-associated TCR beta chains in a later analysis were more clonally expanded and had lower generation probabilities. In a later analysis, TCR association rates were found to vary across HLA loci, with the most associated TCRs seen for DRB1 alleles and the fewest for HLA-C alleles. For the cohort, immune exposure information was limited to CMV serostatus. Because some donors lacked HLA typing at each locus, the association tests relied only on the typed subset. Because the 87-base-pair reads could not distinguish some IMGT-functional V segments, including TRBV6-2 and TRBV6-3, those segments were excluded. Assigning TCR associations to individual alleles was difficult when HLA alleles, especially DR and DQ, strongly co-occurred. The authors suggested that the approach could potentially be generalized to other disease states and immunological phenotypes. Most TCR sequences were seen in very few donors, while some public TCRs were found in many individuals. According to a later genetic analysis, donors in an Asian-associated ancestry cluster had fewer N-insertions in productive TCRs than the roughly 700-donor mean. In this cohort, only TCR beta chains were sequenced, and detectable features were limited by the absence of alpha or paired-chain data.

The germline V gene sets CDR1 to MDHEN and CDR2 to SYDVKM. Ends trimmed: V by 4 bases, J by 6 bases; bases unmatched to a gene: 13. Spanning cysteine to phenylalanine, the CDR3 consists of 17 amino acids. The DNA shown is the 51-base CDR3, in frame from base 1. In total, fewer than 750 healthy bone marrow donors made up the cohort. Cohort members were all nominally healthy when sampled, although unrecorded immune exposures were likely present. The donor tested CMV seronegative, placing the donor among the 352 seronegative members of the cohort. Every donor gave a peripheral blood sample, and the peripheral blood mononuclear cells from that sample were used for TCR beta sequencing. The Qiagen DNeasy Blood Extraction Kit was used to extract genomic DNA from the blood cell samples. With respect to this clone: The specificity of this receptor is unknown. Base-call qualities are not available, and no considerably larger clone is one nucleotide away.

The specimen was PBMCs. This TCR was sampled from a man between 18 and 35 years old in good health and CMV-seronegative. Recombination linked TRBV28 to TRBJ2-1; the central 9 bases match TRBD2. The DNA sequence is as follows: TGTGCCAGCAGTTGGAGGGGTAGCGCGGGGGGGCTCAATGAGCAGTTCTTC. It is translated as CASSWRGSAGGLNEQFF.